This TCR beta chain was retrieved from a study of breast tumors, draining lymph nodes, adjacent tissues. Study results and limitations: Data fit most tumor T cells coming from lymph node, expanding in tumor. Tumor repertoires ranked between lymph nodes and nontumor tissue in diversity, with V and J gene preferences. Luminal-like breast cancer showed significantly higher tumor–nontumor repertoire similarity than basal-like. Data only fit, rather than demonstrated, lymph node origin of most tumor T cells.

Concerning this clonotype itself: Its antigen remains unidentified.

TCRdb itself ran the multiplex PCR reads through MiXCR, one entry per CDR3 protein. The sample contains around 130,000 distinct CDR3 sequences, 32% of which appear only once. The length of the CDR3 is 16 residues. The J segment lost 2 bases and the V segment lost 5 bases, leaving 7 bases of the junction unmatched. Germline CDR1 is SGHVS and CDR2 is FQNEAQ. Samples came from axillary lymph nodes draining the breast cancer. The rearrangement uses TRBV7-8 and TRBJ2-2; TRBD2 matches at 8 bases. Sequencing input: axillary lymph node tissue. The sequence came from a female donor with breast cancer. Some clones in this sample may be carry-over from other donors' samples. The DNA for the CDR3 is TGTGCCAGCAGCCCAACCGGGACTAGTAACACCGGGGAGCTGTTTTTT. Translation gives CASSPTGTSNTGELFF.